These 24 T cell receptor beta chains were all obtained from the same sample, sequenced in a study of shared clonotypes between healthy human individuals. Sequencing used immunoSEQ multiplex PCR; TCRdb keeps in-frame clones, though not all of them. The repertoire holds about 2.4 million clones, with roughly 93% as singletons. Sequencing input: naive CD4+ T cells from PBMCs. Sample subset: CD45RA+ positively selected. All receptors derive from a man between 18 and 29 years old in good health. Some clones in this sample may be carry-over from other donors' samples.

The J gene is TRBJ2-7, the V gene TRBV4-3; 10 bases are shared with TRBD1. The CDR3 sequence is 17 residues long. The V and J ends lost 1 base and 2 bases, in that order; junction bases with no gene match: 8. Germline CDR1 and CDR2: LGHNA and YSLEER. In nucleotides, the CDR3 is TGCGCCAGCAGCCAAGCGGGGGACGGACAGGGGGCCTACGAGCAGTACTTC. Its translation: CASSQAGDGQGAYEQYF.

This chain uses TRBV5-1 with TRBJ2-5, with no clear D. CDR1 and CDR2 from the germline V gene are SGHRS and YFSETQ. Trimming took off 1 base at V and 7 bases at J, with 11 bases between the two ends. The CDR3 covers 13 residues. The CDR3 region is CASSLLGPGTQYF. CDR3 nucleotide sequence: TGCGCCAGCAGCTTGCTGGGCCCGGGGACCCAGTACTTC.

The rearrangement joins TRBV20-1 to TRBJ2-7; the match to TRBD1 covers 7 bases. The CDR3 is 11 residues long. V was clipped by 5 bases and J by 2 bases; unmatched bases: 0. CDR1 is DFQATT, CDR2 SNEGSKA, per germline (reference sequence). The CDR3 loop is CSAGTAYEQYF. The CDR3 DNA follows: TGCAGTGCTGGGACAGCCTACGAGCAGTACTTC.

This clone was recorded only once. V gene TRBV5-1 combines with J gene TRBJ2-7; 9 bases fit TRBD1. The V gene's germline CDR1 is SGHRS and CDR2 YFSETQ. The CDR3 spans 15 residues. The trim removed 0 bases at V and 6 bases at J, leaving 7 bases unmatched. CDR3 sequence: CASSLVGTGLSEQYF. CDR3 DNA sequence: TGCGCCAGCAGCTTGGTTGGGACAGGGCTTAGCGAGCAGTACTTC.

The chain is built from TRBV29-1 and TRBJ2-5; D gene unclear. The J call is uncertain, as TRBJ2-7 better fits the DNA end. Germline assignment: CDR1 SQVTM and CDR2 ANQGSEA. The length of the CDR3 is 13 residues. This chain's CDR3 is CSVVPSGGYEQYF. The CDR3 DNA is TGCAGCGTTGTCCCCAGTGGCGGCTACGAGCAGTACTTC.

To note about this clone: Other DNA variants within this sample encode the same CDR3. The V and J genes are TRBV18 and TRBJ2-1; D may match TRBD1 or TRBD2 (5 bases each). The V end was cut by 3 bases, the J end by 1 base, with 10 bases between. Germline V gene data show CDR1 as KGHSH and CDR2 as LQKENI. CDR3 size: 15 residues. The CDR3 is CASSPQGESYNEQFF. The CDR3 DNA is TGTGCCAGCTCACCCCAGGGAGAGTCCTACAATGAGCAGTTCTTC.

The chain carries TRBV27 and TRBJ1-1, with a weak D call TRBD1 (5 bases). V was pared by 4 bases and J by 0 bases, with 12 bases between. CDR1 and CDR2 from the germline V gene are MNHEY and SMNVEV (reference sequence). CDR3 size: 15 residues. The CDR3 loop is CASSSRGGVNTEAFF. CDR3 coding DNA: TGTGCCAGCAGTTCCCGTGGAGGGGTGAACACTGAAGCTTTCTTT.

V gene TRBV10-3 combines with J gene TRBJ2-7; 7 bases are a match to TRBD1. Looked up from germline, CDR1 is ENHRY and CDR2 is SYGVKD. V was clipped by 2 bases and J by 3 bases; unmatched bases: 7. There are 15 residues in the CDR3. The CDR3 protein is CAISENWDSYYEQYF. CDR3 DNA: TGTGCCATCAGTGAGAACTGGGACAGTTACTACGAGCAGTACTTC.

The chain employs TRBV28 and TRBJ2-4; possible D gene TRBD2, 5 bases. Deletions cut 7 bases from V and 9 bases from J, with 13 bases between. CDR1 is MDHEN and CDR2 is SYDVKM in the germline V gene. The CDR3 runs 12 residues. The CDR3, as DNA: TGTGCCAGCACTACGTATGGAGGCATTCAGTACTTC. It is translated as CASTTYGGIQYF.

The rearrangement links TRBV29-1 to TRBJ1-2; D gene uncertain. The V gene lost 5 bases and the J gene lost 3 bases, with 28 bases spanning the gap. Germline V lookup: CDR1 SQVTM, CDR2 ANQGSEA. CDR3 size: 18 residues. CDR3 sequence reads: CSVRKEGSSAQWDYGYTF. The CDR3 DNA is TGCAGCGTTCGAAAGGAAGGGTCCTCAGCCCAATGGGACTATGGCTACACCTTC.

This clone was seen a single time. The chain couples TRBV7-2 to TRBJ1-1, with no clear D. Trimming removed 5 bases at V and 3 bases at J, with 10 bases between. The germline gives CDR1 SGHTA, CDR2 FQGNSA. The CDR3 sequence is 13 residues long. Written as DNA, the CDR3 is TGTGCCAGCAGCCGGGAAATGTACACTGAAGCTTTCTTT. This gives the protein CASSREMYTEAFF.

With regard to this clone: The identical CDR3 is also encoded by other nucleotide sequences in the sample. The V and J genes are TRBV5-1 and TRBJ2-3; a possible D gene is TRBD1 (5 bases). CDR1 is SGHRS, CDR2 YFSETQ, per germline. The CDR3 is 16 residues long. Trimming removed 0 bases from V and 3 bases from J, with 14 bases in between. CDR3 in amino acids: CASSLAGQGRTDTQYF. The CDR3 nucleotides are TGCGCCAGCAGCTTGGCCGGGCAGGGTAGGACAGATACGCAGTATTTT.

This sequence joins TRBV6-1 and TRBJ1-1; D is uncertain. The germline V and J ends were trimmed by 5 bases and 8 bases, with 15 bases remaining between them. The CDR3 covers 13 residues. Germline loops: CDR1 MNHNS, CDR2 SASEGT. The CDR3 DNA reads as TGTGCCAGCAGTTCGACGGTAAAAGCCGAAGCTTTCTTT. Its translation is CASSSTVKAEAFF.

The CDR3 loop reads CASSRTGPSSYEQYF. In DNA, the CDR3 is TGTGCCAGCAGTAGGACAGGCCCAAGCTCCTACGAGCAGTACTTC. The rearrangement uses TRBV27 and TRBJ2-7; TRBD1 matches at 7 bases. CDR3 length equals 15 residues. Germline V CDR1 and CDR2: MNHEY, SMNVEV (reference sequence). V gave up 5 bases and J gave up 0 bases; unmatched junction bases: 7.

Note on this clone: The sample has other DNA sequences that encode this CDR3 too. This chain links TRBV5-1 with TRBJ2-7; 8 nucleotides line up with TRBD2. This CDR3 region has 15 residues. V gave up 1 base and J gave up 4 bases; unmatched junction bases: 7. Germline V gene data show CDR1 as SGHRS and CDR2 as YFSETQ. CDR3 bases: TGCGCCAGCAGCTTGACGAGCGGGAGTGCTTACGAGCAGTACTTC. Encoded protein: CASSLTSGSAYEQYF.

This sequence joins TRBV28 and TRBJ1-5; D remains unclear. Trimming stripped 6 bases from V and 0 bases from J, with 18 bases between. In germline, CDR1 is MDHEN, CDR2 SYDVKM. The CDR3 runs to 17 residues. CDR3 nucleotide sequence: TGTGCCAGCAGCCCCGAGCTGAGAAAGTATAGCAATCAGCCCCAGCATTTT. As protein: CASSPELRKYSNQPQHF.

This chain uses TRBV28 with TRBJ1-2; the match to TRBD1 covers 9 bases. The CDR3 loop spans 15 amino acids. With V trimmed by 6 bases and J by 4 bases, 9 bases remained unmatched. Germline CDR1 is MDHEN and CDR2 is SYDVKM. The CDR3 nucleotides are TGTGCCAGCAGGCCCGGGACAGGGTATAGCTATGGCTACACCTTC. Translating gives CASRPGTGYSYGYTF.

The chain recombines TRBV28 with TRBJ2-3; TRBD2 aligns across 13 bases. With 5 bases clipped from V and 1 base from J, the junction kept 6 bases outside the gene matches. Germline loops: CDR1 MDHEN, CDR2 SYDVKM. The CDR3 loop spans 17 amino acids. CDR3 DNA: TGTGCCAGCAGTCGATGGACTAGCGGGAGCGGCACAGATACGCAGTATTTT. Translated, it gives CASSRWTSGSGTDTQYF.

The chain employs TRBV2 and TRBJ1-5; the match to TRBD1 covers 11 bases. Trimming cost V 6 bases and J 1 base; bases outside gene matches: 5. Looked up from germline, CDR1 is SNHLY and CDR2 is FYNNEI. This CDR3 has 16 amino acids. The CDR3 reads CASRLGQGASNQPQHF. In DNA form, the CDR3 reads TGTGCCAGCAGACTAGGACAGGGGGCGAGCAATCAGCCCCAGCATTTT.

The rearrangement links TRBV7-6 to TRBJ2-3; D may be TRBD2 (6 bases). CDR1 and CDR2 from the germline V gene are SGHVS and FNYEAQ. Trimming pared 2 bases from V and 4 bases from J, leaving 10 bases between. The CDR3 is 14 residues long. CDR3 nucleotide sequence: TGTGCCAGCAGCTTATCTAGCGTCGCAGATACGCAGTATTTT. It codes for CASSLSSVADTQYF.

This chain uses TRBV11-2 with TRBJ2-2; D may be TRBD2 (5 bases). The CDR3 totals 14 residues. The germline CDR1 and CDR2 sequences are SGHAT and FQNNGV. Trimming pared 5 bases from V and 4 bases from J, leaving 11 bases between. DNA for the CDR3: TGTGCCAGCAGCCAACTTGGAGGCACCGGGGAGCTGTTTTTT. This encodes CASSQLGGTGELFF.

The gene calls are TRBV4-1 and TRBJ2-5; D not resolved. The CDR3 loop spans 15 amino acids. Trimming shortened V by 0 bases and J by 2 bases, and 10 bases separated the two germline ends. Germline loops: CDR1 MGHRA, CDR2 YSYEKL. The CDR3 loop is CASSQDPTVQETQYF. In DNA form, the CDR3 reads TGCGCCAGCAGCCAAGATCCCACTGTTCAAGAGACCCAGTACTTC.

V and J are TRBV7-8 and TRBJ1-1, with TRBD1 as a possible D gene (6 bases). Germline V gives CDR1 SGHVS, CDR2 FQNEAQ. V gave up 1 base and J gave up 3 bases, with 9 bases separating them. The CDR3 sequence is 14 residues long. The CDR3 is CASSLVQGYTEAFF. The CDR3 DNA follows: TGTGCCAGCAGCTTAGTGCAGGGGTACACTGAAGCTTTCTTT.

The rearrangement uses TRBV7-6 and TRBJ1-2; D gene uncertain. Germline V gives CDR1 SGHVS, CDR2 FNYEAQ. Trimming stripped 5 bases from V and 7 bases from J, with 11 bases between. The CDR3 covers 12 residues. The CDR3 coding sequence is TGTGCCAGCAGCCCGCCTAGGGCTGGCTACACCTTC. This sequence encodes CASSPPRAGYTF.